Listed below are T cell receptor beta chains from one sample, sequenced in a study of PD-1 blockade in classical Hodgkin lymphoma. Sequencing used immunoSEQ multiplex PCR; TCRdb keeps in-frame clones, though not all of them. The sample has 12,000 to 15,000 clones, roughly nine tenths seen once; the top ten hold approximately 6.2%. Source material: CD8+ T cells from blood. These receptors were taken from a human donor with classical Hodgkin lymphoma. Both conserved end residues are trimmed from each CDR3. A clone size is listed for some rows: how often the clone was seen (once, few, many), or a class if it is expanded.

CDR3 length: 13; clone size: once; J gene: TRBJ2-3; V gene: TRBV29-1; CDR3 protein: SVEESGMVTDTQY
CDR3 length: 15; clone size: .; J gene: TRBJ2-1; V gene: TRBV4-1; CDR3 protein: ASSHPSGVIEVNEQF
CDR3 length: 12; clone size: .; J gene: TRBJ1-1; V gene: TRBV15; CDR3 protein: ATSGRAGNTEAF
CDR3 length: 16; clone size: .; J gene: TRBJ2-5; V gene: TRBV5-8; CDR3 protein: ASSRDLAGGPESETQY
CDR3 length: 11; clone size: .; J gene: TRBJ2-1; V gene: TRBV4-1; CDR3 protein: ASSQEEDNEQF
CDR3 length: 13; clone size: .; J gene: TRBJ1-5; V gene: TRBV5-6; CDR3 protein: ASSLGGGIGQPQH
CDR3 length: 12; clone size: .; J gene: TRBJ2-7; V gene: TRBV28; CDR3 protein: ASSKDSLYYEQY
CDR3 length: 13; clone size: .; J gene: TRBJ2-3; V gene: TRBV9; CDR3 protein: ASSPYKGGGDTQY
CDR3 length: 15; clone size: once; J gene: TRBJ1-1; V gene: TRBV10-3; CDR3 protein: AISESEVKGMNTEAF
CDR3 length: 17; clone size: once; J gene: TRBJ2-1; V gene: TRBV11-2; CDR3 protein: ASSLWGTSGRSSYNEQF